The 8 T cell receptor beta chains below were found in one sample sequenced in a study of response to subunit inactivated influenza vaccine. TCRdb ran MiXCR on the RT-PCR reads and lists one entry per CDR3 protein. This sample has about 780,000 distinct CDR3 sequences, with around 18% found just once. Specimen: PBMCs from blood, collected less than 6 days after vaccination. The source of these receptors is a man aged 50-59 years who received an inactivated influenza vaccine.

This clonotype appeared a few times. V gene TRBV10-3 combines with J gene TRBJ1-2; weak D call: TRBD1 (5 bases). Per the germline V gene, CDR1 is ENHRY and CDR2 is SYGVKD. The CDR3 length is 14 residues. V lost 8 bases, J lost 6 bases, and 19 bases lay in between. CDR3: CAIGGDPGRDGYTF. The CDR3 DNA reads TGTGCCATCGGGGGAGATCCGGGAAGAGATGGCTACACCTTC.

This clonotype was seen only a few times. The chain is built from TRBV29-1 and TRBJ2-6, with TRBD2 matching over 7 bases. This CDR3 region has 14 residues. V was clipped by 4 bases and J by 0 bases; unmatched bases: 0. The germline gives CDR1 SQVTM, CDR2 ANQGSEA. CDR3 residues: CSVGGSSGANVLTF. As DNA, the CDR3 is TGCAGCGTTGGCGGGAGCTCTGGGGCCAACGTCCTGACTTTC.

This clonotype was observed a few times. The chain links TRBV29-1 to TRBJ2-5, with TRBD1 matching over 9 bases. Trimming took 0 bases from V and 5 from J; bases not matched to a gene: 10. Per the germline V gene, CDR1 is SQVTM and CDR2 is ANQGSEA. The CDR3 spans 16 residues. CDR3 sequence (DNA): TGCAGCGTTGAAGATCGTGCGACAGGGGGTAGGGAGACCCAGTACTTC. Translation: CSVEDRATGGRETQYF.

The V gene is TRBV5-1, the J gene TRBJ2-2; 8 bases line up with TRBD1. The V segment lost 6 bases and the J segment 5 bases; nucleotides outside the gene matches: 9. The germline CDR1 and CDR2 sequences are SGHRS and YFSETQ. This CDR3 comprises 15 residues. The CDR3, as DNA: TGCGCCAGCAACCTTCGGACAGGGAGTACCGGGGAGCTGTTTTTT. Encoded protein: CASNLRTGSTGELFF. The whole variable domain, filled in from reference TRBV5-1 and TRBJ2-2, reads KAGVTQTPRYLIKTRGQQVTLSCSPISGHRSVSWYQQTPGQGLQFLFEYFSETQRNKGNFPGRFSGRQFSNSRSEMNVSTLELGDSALYLCASNLRTGSTGELFFGEGSRLTVL.

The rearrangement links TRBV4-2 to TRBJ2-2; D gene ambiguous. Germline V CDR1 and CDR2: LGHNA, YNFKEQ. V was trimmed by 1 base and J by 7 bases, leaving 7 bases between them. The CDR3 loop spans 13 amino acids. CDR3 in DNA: TGTGCCAGCAGCCAAGGCCCACGCGGGGAGCTGTTTTTT. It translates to CASSQGPRGELFF.

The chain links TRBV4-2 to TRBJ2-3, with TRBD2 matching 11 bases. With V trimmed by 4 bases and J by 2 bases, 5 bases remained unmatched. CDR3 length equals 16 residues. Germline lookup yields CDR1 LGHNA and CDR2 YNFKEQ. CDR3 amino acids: CASSRSTSGNTDTQYF. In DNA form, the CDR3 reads TGTGCCAGCAGCCGATCGACTAGCGGGAACACAGATACGCAGTATTTT.

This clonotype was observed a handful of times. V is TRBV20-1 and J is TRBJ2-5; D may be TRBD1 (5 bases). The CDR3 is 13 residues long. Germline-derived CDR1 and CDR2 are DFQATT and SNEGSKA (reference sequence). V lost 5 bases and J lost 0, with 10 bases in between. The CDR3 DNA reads TGCAGTGCTCCGGACACCAACCAAGAGACCCAGTACTTC. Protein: CSAPDTNQETQYF.

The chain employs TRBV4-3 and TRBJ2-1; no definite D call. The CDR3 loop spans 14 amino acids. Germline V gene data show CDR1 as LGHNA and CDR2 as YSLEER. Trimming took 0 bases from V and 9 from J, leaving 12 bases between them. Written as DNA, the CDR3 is TGCGCCAGCAGCCAAGAGGTCAATTGGGGTGAGCAGTTCTTC. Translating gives CASSQEVNWGEQFF.